This T cell receptor (beta chain) is drawn from a study of CD8 T cells in ankylosing spondylitis. After removal of 8 bases from V and 8 bases from J, the junction contained 2 bases not matched to a gene. The length of the CDR3 is 12 residues. This clonotype was recorded at least ten times. Its specificity is not known. Each CDR3 protein gets one entry after TCRdb re-called the 5' RACE reads with MiXCR. The profile shows about 170,000 distinct CDR3 sequences, approximately 20% of them singletons. Study-level results: In synovial fluid and blood from reactive arthritis, some motif variants were previously reported. Within ankylosing spondylitis blood, a TCR beta motif made up of several highly homologous variants appeared to be characteristic.

J is TRBJ1-4 and V is TRBV12-3 or TRBV12-4, with TRBD1 matching 10 bases. The specimen sequenced was blood, either unsorted or a sorted T cell fraction (not recorded which). The clonotype originates from a male donor with ankylosing spondylitis or in good health (not recorded which). CDR3 sequence (DNA): TGTGCCAGCGGACAGGGGGAGGAAAAACTGTTTTTT. It encodes CASGQGEEKLFF.